The rows below give T cell receptor beta chains drawn from one sample of a study of blood T cell repertoires in COVID-19. Generated by immunoSEQ multiplex PCR, the TCRdb table keeps only in-frame clones and is missing some. The table includes about 220,000 clones, over 65% detected once. The source material was PBMCs or T cells enriched from blood (not recorded which). The source is a woman aged 55-69 years who had recovered from COVID-19. The CDR3 runs from the conserved cysteine through the conserved F or W. D genes are given only for firm matches. A row's size may be missing; if present it is once, few, many or a size class.

clone size | J gene | D gene | V gene | CDR3 DNA | CDR3 protein
- | TRBJ1-2 | - | TRBV7-9 | TGTGCCAGCAGCTTAACAGGGTCCCCTAACTATGGCTACACCTTC | CASSLTGSPNYGYTF
- | TRBJ2-1 | TRBD1 | TRBV19 | TGTGCCAGTAGTAAGGGGACAGGAGTTTACAATGAGCAGTTCTTC | CASSKGTGVYNEQFF
- | TRBJ1-5 | TRBD1 | TRBV2 | TGTGCCAGCAGGGGGGGACAGGGAGGCAATCAGCCCCAGCATTTT | CASRGGQGGNQPQHF
- | TRBJ1-5 | - | TRBV19 | TGTGCCAGTATAAAGGGGCATTATAGCAATCAGCCCCAGCATTTT | CASIKGHYSNQPQHF
few | TRBJ2-7 | TRBD2 | TRBV19 | TGTGCCAGCGGGGCTAGCGGGAGACACGAGCAGTACTTC | CASGASGRHEQYF
- | TRBJ2-7 | TRBD2 | TRBV11-2 | TGTGCCAGCAGCTTAGAGGGGTCTAGCGGGAGGCGCGGGCAGTACTTC | CASSLEGSSGRRGQYF
- | TRBJ2-1 | TRBD2 | TRBV11-1 | TGTGCCAGCAGCTTAGCGTTGGCTAGCGGGGGGGATGAGCAGTTCTTC | CASSLALASGGDEQFF
- | TRBJ1-2 | TRBD1 | TRBV27 | TGTGCCAGCAGTCCGAGGGACAGACTGAGGTATGGCTACACCTTC | CASSPRDRLRYGYTF
- | TRBJ2-3 | TRBD2 | TRBV7-2 | TGTGCCAGCAGCTTAGGCGCGGGAGGGGGTACAGATACGCAGTATTTT | CASSLGAGGGTDTQYF
- | TRBJ1-1 | - | TRBV6-1 | TGTGCCAGCAGTGAACGCGGCAAGAACACTGAAGCTTTCTTT | CASSERGKNTEAFF
- | TRBJ1-2 | - | TRBV6-5 | TGTGCCAGCAGTTATGAAGCTGGCTATGGCTACACCTTC | CASSYEAGYGYTF
- | TRBJ2-3 | TRBD1 | TRBV29-1 | TGCAGCGTGAAGGACAGGCGGGCAGATACGCAGTATTTT | CSVKDRRADTQYF
- | TRBJ2-1 | TRBD2 | TRBV9 | TGTGCCAGCAGCGTAGGGGGACTAGCGGGGGAAGAGCAGTTCTTC | CASSVGGLAGEEQFF
- | TRBJ2-7 | TRBD1 | TRBV7-7 | TGTGCCAGCAGCCGACAGGGAGCAGGGCGAACCTACGAGCAGTACTTC | CASSRQGAGRTYEQYF
once | TRBJ2-5 | - | TRBV15 | TGTGCCACCAGCAGAGATCGACTGCAAGAGACCCAGTACTTC | CATSRDRLQETQYF
- | TRBJ2-3 | TRBD2 | TRBV7-9 | TGTGCCAGCGGGCTAGCGGGGGTAGATACGCAGTATTTT | CASGLAGVDTQYF
- | TRBJ1-5 | - | TRBV19 | TGTGCCAGGAGCCCCCCCGAGGAAGGTCAGCCCCAGCATTTT | CARSPPEEGQPQHF
- | TRBJ2-1 | - | TRBV12-3/TRBV12-4 | TGTGCCAGCACCTCGGACACCTACAATGAGCAGTTCTTC | CASTSDTYNEQFF
- | TRBJ2-1 | - | TRBV3-1/TRBV3-2 | TGTGCCAGCAGCCAAGATTTGCGCTCACGGGATGAGCAGTTCTTC | CASSQDLRSRDEQFF
- | TRBJ2-7 | - | TRBV18 | TGTGCCAGCTCACCGAGACACCCCTACGAGCAGTACTTC | CASSPRHPYEQYF
- | TRBJ1-5 | - | TRBV7-2 | TGTGCCAGCAGCTTAAGGCCCCCCTTAAGTGGAGGCAATCAGCCCCAGCATTTT | CASSLRPPLSGGNQPQHF
- | TRBJ2-7 | - | TRBV29-1 | TGCAGCGTTTGGGTCAGACAGAGCTCCTACGAGCAGTACTTC | CSVWVRQSSYEQYF
- | TRBJ2-7 | - | TRBV21-1 | TGTGCCAGCAGCAAAGCGCATGGACTAGCGGGAATCTACGAGCAGTACTTC | CASSKAHGLAGIYEQYF
- | TRBJ1-1 | - | TRBV3-1/TRBV3-2 | TGTGCCAGCAGCCAAGACTGGACAGTTGAAGCTTTCTTT | CASSQDWTVEAFF
- | TRBJ2-1 | - | TRBV4-2 | TGTGCCAGCAGCCAAACTAGGGCGGGGGAGCAGTTCTTC | CASSQTRAGEQFF
- | TRBJ1-2 | - | TRBV12-3/TRBV12-4 | TGTGCCAGCAGGAGGCCGAACTATGGCTACACCTTC | CASRRPNYGYTF
few | TRBJ1-6 | - | TRBV7-8 | TGTGCCAGCAGCTTAGCGCGGCCCTCGCCCCTCCACTTT | CASSLARPSPLHF
once | TRBJ2-1 | TRBD2 | TRBV5-1 | TGCGCCAGCAGAGGGACTAGCGGGAGCAATGAGCAGTTCTTC | CASRGTSGSNEQFF
- | TRBJ1-1 | - | TRBV7-2 | TGTGCCAGCGGAAAATCGACAGCGAACACTGAAGCTTTCTTT | CASGKSTANTEAFF
- | TRBJ1-1 | TRBD1 | TRBV2 | TGTGCCAGCAGCACAGGGGGCACTGAAGCTTTCTTT | CASSTGGTEAFF
- | TRBJ2-1 | TRBD1 | TRBV18 | TGTGCCAGCTCACCCTGGGACAGACCTTACAATGAGCAGTTCTTC | CASSPWDRPYNEQFF
- | TRBJ2-3 | TRBD2 | TRBV11-2 | TGTGCCAGCAGCTTAGTCGCTAAGCGGGGGATCACAGATACGCAGTATTTT | CASSLVAKRGITDTQYF
- | TRBJ1-2 | TRBD1 | TRBV18 | TGTGCCAGCTCACCTGGGGACAGGACCTATGGCTACACCTTC | CASSPGDRTYGYTF
- | TRBJ2-7 | - | TRBV11-3 | TGTGCCAGCAGCAATCAGGGTTACGAGCAGTACTTC | CASSNQGYEQYF
- | TRBJ2-2 | TRBD2 | TRBV7-9 | TGTGCCAGCAGCTCCCGAGGACTAGCGGGAAGCACCGGGGAGCTGTTTTTT | CASSSRGLAGSTGELFF
- | TRBJ2-2 | - | TRBV7-2 | TGTGCCAGCAGGCCACGGCGGGGATCCGGGGAGCTGTTTTTT | CASRPRRGSGELFF
- | TRBJ1-2 | - | TRBV9 | TGTGCCAGCAGCGTAGGTCGGGGAATCTATGGCTACACCTTC | CASSVGRGIYGYTF
few | TRBJ2-2 | - | TRBV11-2 | TGTGCCAGCAGCTTTTCCACGAACACCGGGGAGCTGTTTTTT | CASSFSTNTGELFF
- | TRBJ1-2 | - | TRBV9 | TGTGCCAGCAGCCATGGACAGTCGACTAACTATGGCTACACCTTC | CASSHGQSTNYGYTF
- | TRBJ2-1 | - | TRBV11-1 | TGTGCCAGCACGACAGTCATGGCCTCCAATGAGCAGTTCTTC | CASTTVMASNEQFF
- | TRBJ1-4 | - | TRBV19 | TGTGCCAGTAGTTTAGGGTACGCCCGGGAGGATGAAAAACTGTTTTTT | CASSLGYAREDEKLFF